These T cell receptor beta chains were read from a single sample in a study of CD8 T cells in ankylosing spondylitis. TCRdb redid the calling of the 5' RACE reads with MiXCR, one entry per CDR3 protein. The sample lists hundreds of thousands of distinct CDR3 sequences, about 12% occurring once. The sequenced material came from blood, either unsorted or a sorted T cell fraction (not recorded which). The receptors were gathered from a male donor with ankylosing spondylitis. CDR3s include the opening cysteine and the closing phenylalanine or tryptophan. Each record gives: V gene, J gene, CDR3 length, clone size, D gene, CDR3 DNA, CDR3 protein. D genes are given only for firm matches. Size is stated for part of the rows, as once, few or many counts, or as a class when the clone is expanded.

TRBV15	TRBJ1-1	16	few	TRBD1	TGTGCCACCAGCAGAGATACAGGGGTCGTGGGCACTGAAGCTTTCTTT	CATSRDTGVVGTEAFF
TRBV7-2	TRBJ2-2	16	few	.	TGTGCCAGCAGCTTAGAGGCCGCAGCGAACACCGGGGAGCTGTTTTTT	CASSLEAAANTGELFF
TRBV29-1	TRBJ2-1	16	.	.	TGCAGCGTTGAAGGGGCGGGCTCGGGGGCCTACAATGAGCAGTTCTTC	CSVEGAGSGAYNEQFF
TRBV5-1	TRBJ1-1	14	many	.	TGCGCCAGCAGCTTGGAAGCAGTGATTACTGAAGCTTTCTTT	CASSLEAVITEAFF
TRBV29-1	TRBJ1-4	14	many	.	TGCAGCGTTGAAGTAAAGGGGCAGGGTGAAAAACTGTTTTTT	CSVEVKGQGEKLFF
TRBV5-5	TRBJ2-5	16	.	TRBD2	TGTGCCAGCAGCTTAGAGCGGGGGCCAAACCAAGAGACCCAGTACTTC	CASSLERGPNQETQYF
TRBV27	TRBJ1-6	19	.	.	TGTGCCAGCAGTTTAGGTGCTGGCCCGGGGCAAGTGTGGAATTCACCCCTCCACTTT	CASSLGAGPGQVWNSPLHF
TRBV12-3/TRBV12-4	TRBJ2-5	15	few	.	TGTGCCAGCAGTTTCGTCCCGGATCACCAAGAGACCCAGTACTTC	CASSFVPDHQETQYF
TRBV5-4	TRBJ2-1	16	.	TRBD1	TGTGCCAGCAGCTTGGCCCGGGACAGTCACGCCAATGAGCAGTTCTTC	CASSLARDSHANEQFF
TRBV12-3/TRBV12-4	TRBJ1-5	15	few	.	TGTGCCAGCAGCCGCCTGGGGCAGGGAAATCAGCCCCAGCATTTT	CASSRLGQGNQPQHF
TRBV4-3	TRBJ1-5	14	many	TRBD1	TGCGCCAGCAGCCAAGGACAGGGGATCCAGCCCCAGCATTTT	CASSQGQGIQPQHF
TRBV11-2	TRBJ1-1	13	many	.	TGTGCCAGCAGCCCACAGGGATTCACTGAAGCTTTCTTT	CASSPQGFTEAFF
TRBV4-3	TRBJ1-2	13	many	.	TGCGCCAGCAGCCTGTACTCGGGGCATGGCTACACCTTC	CASSLYSGHGYTF
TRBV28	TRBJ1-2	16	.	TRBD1	TGTGCCAGCAGTCCTGCCCGGACAGGGGGACGCCGAGGCTACACCTTC	CASSPARTGGRRGYTF
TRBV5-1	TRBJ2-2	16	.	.	TGCGCCAGCAGACGACACCCACCGCCGAACACCGGGGAGCTGTTTTTT	CASRRHPPPNTGELFF
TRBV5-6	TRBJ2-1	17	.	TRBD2	TGTGCCAGCAGCCCAAACTTACTAGCGGGGCTCCCCAATGAGCAGTTCTTC	CASSPNLLAGLPNEQFF
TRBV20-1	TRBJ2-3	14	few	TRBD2	TGCAGTGCTTTTGACCGACTAGCGGCAGATACGCAGTATTTT	CSAFDRLAADTQYF
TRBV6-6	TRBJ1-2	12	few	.	TGTGCCAGCAGTTACTCGGACGAGAGCTACACCTTC	CASSYSDESYTF
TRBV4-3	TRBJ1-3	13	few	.	TGCGCCAGCAGCCAAGGTATAGGAAACACCATATATTTT	CASSQGIGNTIYF
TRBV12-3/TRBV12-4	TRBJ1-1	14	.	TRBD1	TGTGCCAGCATCCAGAACAGGGGGAACACTGAAGCTTTCTTT	CASIQNRGNTEAFF
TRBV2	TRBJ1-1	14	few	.	TGTGCCAGCAGTGTAAGGGAGATCAACACTGAAGCTTTCTTT	CASSVREINTEAFF